A selection of T cell receptor beta chains follows, all from one sample in a study of early T cells in non-severe SARS-CoV-2 infection. TCRdb reanalysed the 5' RACE reads using MiXCR and keeps one entry per CDR3 protein. Of tens of thousands of distinct CDR3 sequences detected, 12% appear once; the ten largest clones hold roughly 1.7%. Sequenced input: whole blood. The receptors shown here come from an adult who was a healthcare worker with PCR-confirmed SARS-CoV-2 infection or an uninfected control (not recorded which). CDR3s include the opening cysteine and the closing phenylalanine or tryptophan. Each record gives: V gene, J gene, CDR3 protein.

v_gene: TRBV6-1
j_gene: TRBJ1-1
CDR3aa: CASRLQGVGTEAFF

v_gene: TRBV5-4
j_gene: TRBJ2-3
CDR3aa: CASSLRGGARDTQYF

v_gene: TRBV29-1
j_gene: TRBJ2-1
CDR3aa: CSVERSPGLDGKRFF

v_gene: TRBV7-9
j_gene: TRBJ2-2
CDR3aa: CASGGDRDIPTGELFF

v_gene: TRBV7-9
j_gene: TRBJ2-5
CDR3aa: CASSLSISGGQETQYF

v_gene: TRBV5-1
j_gene: TRBJ2-1
CDR3aa: CASSSRLAGGTSYNEQFF

v_gene: TRBV6-2/TRBV6-3
j_gene: TRBJ2-7
CDR3aa: CASSYLGTLPSEQYF

v_gene: TRBV29-1
j_gene: TRBJ2-1
CDR3aa: CSVEFVLRPYNEQFF

v_gene: TRBV7-2
j_gene: TRBJ2-5
CDR3aa: CASSYLHRREETQYF

v_gene: TRBV7-2
j_gene: TRBJ2-1
CDR3aa: CASSPVLDEQFF

v_gene: TRBV10-3
j_gene: TRBJ2-5
CDR3aa: CAIGLARGETQYF

v_gene: TRBV6-6
j_gene: TRBJ1-4
CDR3aa: CASSDSGILGEKLFF

v_gene: TRBV6-1
j_gene: TRBJ2-2
CDR3aa: CASSEGPTRVTGELFF

v_gene: TRBV5-1
j_gene: TRBJ1-6
CDR3aa: CASSLGQAYNSPLHF

v_gene: TRBV20-1
j_gene: TRBJ1-2
CDR3aa: CSARRGRDYGYTF

v_gene: TRBV23-1
j_gene: TRBJ2-7
CDR3aa: CASSQAVPGDSSYEQYF

v_gene: TRBV27
j_gene: TRBJ2-5
CDR3aa: CASSPGGRSGETQYF

v_gene: TRBV12-3/TRBV12-4
j_gene: TRBJ2-3
CDR3aa: CASSFGSSDTDTQYF